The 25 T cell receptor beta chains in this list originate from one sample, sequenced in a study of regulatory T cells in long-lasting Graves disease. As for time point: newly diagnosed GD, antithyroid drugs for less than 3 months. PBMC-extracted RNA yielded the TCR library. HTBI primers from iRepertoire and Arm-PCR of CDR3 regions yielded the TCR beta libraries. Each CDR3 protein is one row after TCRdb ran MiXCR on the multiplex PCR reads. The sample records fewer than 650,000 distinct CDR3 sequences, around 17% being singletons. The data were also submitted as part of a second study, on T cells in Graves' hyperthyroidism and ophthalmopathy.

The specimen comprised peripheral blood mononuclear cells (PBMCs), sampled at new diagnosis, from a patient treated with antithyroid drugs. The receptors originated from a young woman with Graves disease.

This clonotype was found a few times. The CDR3 sequence is CSVSNLNEQFF. The CDR3 DNA follows: TGCAGCGTCAGTAACCTCAATGAGCAGTTCTTC. The gene calls are TRBV29-1 and TRBJ2-1; D is uncertain. Trimming shortened V by 6 bases and J by 6 bases, and 9 bases separated the two germline ends. This CDR3 is built from 11 residues. CDR1 is SQVTM and CDR2 is ANQGSEA in the germline V gene.

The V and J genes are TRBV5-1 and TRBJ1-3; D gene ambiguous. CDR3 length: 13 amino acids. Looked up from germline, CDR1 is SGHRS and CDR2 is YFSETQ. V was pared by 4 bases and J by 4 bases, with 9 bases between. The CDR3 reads CASSAIDGNTIYF. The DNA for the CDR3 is TGCGCCAGCAGCGCCATTGACGGAAACACCATATATTTT.

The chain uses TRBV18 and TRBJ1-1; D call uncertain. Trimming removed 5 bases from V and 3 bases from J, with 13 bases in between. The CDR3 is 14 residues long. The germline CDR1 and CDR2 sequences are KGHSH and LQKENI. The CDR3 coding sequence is TGTGCCAGCTCAAACACAGCGCTGGACACTGAAGCTTTCTTT. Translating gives CASSNTALDTEAFF.

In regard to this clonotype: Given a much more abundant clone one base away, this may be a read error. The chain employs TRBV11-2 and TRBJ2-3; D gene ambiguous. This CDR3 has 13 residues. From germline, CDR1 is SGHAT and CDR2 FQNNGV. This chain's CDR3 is CASGLSPPDTQYF. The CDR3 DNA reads TGTGCCAGCGGCTTGTCCCCCCCAGATACGCAGTATTTT. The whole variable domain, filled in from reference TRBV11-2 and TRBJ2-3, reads EAGVAQSPRYKIIEKRQSVAFWCNPISGHATLYWYQQILGQGPKLLIQFQNNGVVDDSQLPKDRFSAERLKGVDSTLKIQPAKLEDSAVYLCASGLSPPDTQYFGPGTRLTVL.

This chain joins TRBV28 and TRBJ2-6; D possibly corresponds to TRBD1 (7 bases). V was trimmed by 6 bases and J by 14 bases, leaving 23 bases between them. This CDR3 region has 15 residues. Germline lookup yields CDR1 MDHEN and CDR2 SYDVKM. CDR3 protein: CASRGGQKEQTLLTF. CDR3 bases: TGTGCCAGCAGGGGGGGACAGAAAGAACAGACCCTCCTGACTTTC.

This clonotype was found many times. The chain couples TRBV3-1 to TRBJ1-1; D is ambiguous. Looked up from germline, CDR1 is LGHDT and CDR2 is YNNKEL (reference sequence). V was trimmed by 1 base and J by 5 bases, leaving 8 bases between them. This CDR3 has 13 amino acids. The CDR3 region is CASSQASGTEAFF. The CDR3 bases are TGTGCCAGCAGCCAAGCTTCGGGGACTGAAGCTTTCTTT.

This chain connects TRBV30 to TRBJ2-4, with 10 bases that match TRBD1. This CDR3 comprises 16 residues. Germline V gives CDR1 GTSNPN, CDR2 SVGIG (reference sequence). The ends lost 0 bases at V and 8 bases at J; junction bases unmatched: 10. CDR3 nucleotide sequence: TGTGCCTGGAGTGTACTCGGGACAGGGGTCGGGGACATTCAGTACTTC. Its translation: CAWSVLGTGVGDIQYF.

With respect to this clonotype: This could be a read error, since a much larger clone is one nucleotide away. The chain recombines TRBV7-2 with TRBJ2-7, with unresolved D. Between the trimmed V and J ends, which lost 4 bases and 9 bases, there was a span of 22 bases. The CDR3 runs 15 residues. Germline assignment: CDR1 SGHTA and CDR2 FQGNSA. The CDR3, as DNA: TGTGCCAGCAGCTCAGATGGGCTTCGGTGGAACAGGCAGTACTTC. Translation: CASSSDGLRWNRQYF. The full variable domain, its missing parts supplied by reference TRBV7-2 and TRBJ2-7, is GAGVSQSPSNKVTEKGKDVELRCDPISGHTALYWYRQSLGQGLEFLIYFQGNSAPDKSGLPSDRFSAERTGGSVSTLTIQRTQQEDSAVYLCASSSDGLRWNRQYFGPGTRLTVT.

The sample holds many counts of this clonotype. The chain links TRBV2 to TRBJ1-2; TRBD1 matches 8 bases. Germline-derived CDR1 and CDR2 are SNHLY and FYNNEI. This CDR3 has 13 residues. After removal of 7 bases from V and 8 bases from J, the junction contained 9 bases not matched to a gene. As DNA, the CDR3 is TGTGCCAGCATGGACAGGGTGGAAAGGGGCTACACCTTC. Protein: CASMDRVERGYTF.

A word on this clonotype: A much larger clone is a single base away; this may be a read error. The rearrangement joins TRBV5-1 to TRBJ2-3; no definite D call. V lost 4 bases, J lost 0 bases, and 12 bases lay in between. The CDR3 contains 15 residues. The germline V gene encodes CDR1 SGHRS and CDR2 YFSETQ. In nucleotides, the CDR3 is TGCGCCAGCAGCCTCTACTTAACTAGCACAGATACGCAGTATTTT. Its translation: CASSLYLTSTDTQYF.

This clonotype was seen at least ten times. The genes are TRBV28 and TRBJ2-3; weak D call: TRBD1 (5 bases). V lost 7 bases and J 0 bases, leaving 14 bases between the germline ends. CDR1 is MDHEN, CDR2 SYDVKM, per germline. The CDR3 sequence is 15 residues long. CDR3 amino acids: CASTVATASTDTQYF. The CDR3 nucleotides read TGTGCCAGCACCGTTGCGACAGCTAGCACAGATACGCAGTATTTT.

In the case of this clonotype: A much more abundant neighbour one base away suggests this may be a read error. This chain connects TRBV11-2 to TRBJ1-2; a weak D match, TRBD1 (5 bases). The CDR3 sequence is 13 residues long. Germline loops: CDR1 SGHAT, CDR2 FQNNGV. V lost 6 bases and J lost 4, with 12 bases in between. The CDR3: CASRASGGYGYTF. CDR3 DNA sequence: TGTGCCAGCAGAGCAAGCGGGGGCTATGGCTACACCTTC. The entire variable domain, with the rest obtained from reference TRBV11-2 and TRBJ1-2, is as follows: EAGVAQSPRYKIIEKRQSVAFWCNPISGHATLYWYQQILGQGPKLLIQFQNNGVVDDSQLPKDRFSAERLKGVDSTLKIQPAKLEDSAVYLCASRASGGYGYTFGSGTRLTVV.

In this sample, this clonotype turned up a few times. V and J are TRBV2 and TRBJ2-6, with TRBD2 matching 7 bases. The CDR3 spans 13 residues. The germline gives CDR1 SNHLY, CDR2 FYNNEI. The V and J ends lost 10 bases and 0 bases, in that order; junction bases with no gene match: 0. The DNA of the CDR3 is TGTGCCAAGCGGGACTCTGGGGCCAACGTCCTGACTTTC. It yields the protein CAKRDSGANVLTF.

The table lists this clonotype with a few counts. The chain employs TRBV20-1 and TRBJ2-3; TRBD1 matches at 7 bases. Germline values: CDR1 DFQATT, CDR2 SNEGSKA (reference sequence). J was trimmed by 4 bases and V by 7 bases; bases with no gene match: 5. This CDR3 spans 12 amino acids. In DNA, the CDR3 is TGCAGTGGGTACAGGGGCCCAGATACGCAGTATTTT. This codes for CSGYRGPDTQYF.

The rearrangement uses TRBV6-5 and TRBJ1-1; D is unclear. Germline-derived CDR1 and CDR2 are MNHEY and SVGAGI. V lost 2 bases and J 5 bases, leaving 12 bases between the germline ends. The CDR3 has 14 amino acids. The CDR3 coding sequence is TGTGCCAGCAGTTACCGGGGTGATAGGACTGAAGCTTTCTTT. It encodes CASSYRGDRTEAFF.

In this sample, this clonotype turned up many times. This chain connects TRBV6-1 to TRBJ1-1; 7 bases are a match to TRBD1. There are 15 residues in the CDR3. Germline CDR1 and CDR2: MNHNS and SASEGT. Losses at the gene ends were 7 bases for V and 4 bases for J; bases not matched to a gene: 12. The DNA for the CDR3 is TGTGCCAGCACCCTACAGGGGAGAGCTCGCACTGAAGCTTTCTTT. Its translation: CASTLQGRARTEAFF.

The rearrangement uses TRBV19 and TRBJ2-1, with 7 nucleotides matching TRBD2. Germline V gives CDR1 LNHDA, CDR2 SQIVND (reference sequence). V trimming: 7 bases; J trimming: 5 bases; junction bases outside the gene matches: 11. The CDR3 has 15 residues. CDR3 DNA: TGTGCCAGTAAGGGCGGGAGTTTGGGCGACAATGAGCAGTTCTTC. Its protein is CASKGGSLGDNEQFF.

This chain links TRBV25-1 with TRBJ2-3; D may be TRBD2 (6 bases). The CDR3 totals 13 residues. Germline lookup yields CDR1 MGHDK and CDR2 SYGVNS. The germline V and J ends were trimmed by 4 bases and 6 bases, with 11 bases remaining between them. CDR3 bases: TGTGCCAGCAGTGCCTGGGACTCTGATACGCAGTATTTT. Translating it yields CASSAWDSDTQYF.

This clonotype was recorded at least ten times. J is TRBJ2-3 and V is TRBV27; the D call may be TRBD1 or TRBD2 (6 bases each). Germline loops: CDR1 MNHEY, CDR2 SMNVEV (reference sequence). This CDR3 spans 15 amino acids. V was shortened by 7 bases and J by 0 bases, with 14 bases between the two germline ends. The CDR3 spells CASTERGASTDTQYF. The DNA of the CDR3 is TGTGCCAGCACGGAAAGGGGGGCAAGCACAGATACGCAGTATTTT.

The DNA for the CDR3 is TGCGCCAGCAGCTATTATGTTACCGGGGAGCTGTTTTTT. This codes for CASSYYVTGELFF. The chain couples TRBV5-1 to TRBJ2-2, with D hard to call. CDR1 and CDR2 (germline): SGHRS, YFSETQ. The V gene lost 3 bases and the J gene lost 5 bases, with 8 bases spanning the gap. This CDR3 has 13 residues.

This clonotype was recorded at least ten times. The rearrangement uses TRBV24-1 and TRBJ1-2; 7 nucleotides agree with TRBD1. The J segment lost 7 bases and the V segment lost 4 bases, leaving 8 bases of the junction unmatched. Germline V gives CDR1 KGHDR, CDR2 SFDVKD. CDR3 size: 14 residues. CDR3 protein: CATSDHPTGTGYTF. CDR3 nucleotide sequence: TGTGCCACCAGTGACCACCCGACAGGGACTGGCTACACCTTC.

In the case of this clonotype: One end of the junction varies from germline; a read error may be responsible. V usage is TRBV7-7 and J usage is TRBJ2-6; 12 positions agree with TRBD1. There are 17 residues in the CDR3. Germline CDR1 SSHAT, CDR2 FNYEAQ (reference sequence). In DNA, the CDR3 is TGTGCTAGCAGCCCGGGACAGGGGGCCCCTGGGGCCAACGTCCTGACTTTC. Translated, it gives CASSPGQGAPGANVLTF. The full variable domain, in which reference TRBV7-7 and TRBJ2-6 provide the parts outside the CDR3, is GAGVSQSPRYKVTKRGQDVTLRCDPISSHATLYWYQQALGQGPEFLTYFNYEAQPDKSGLPSDRFSAERPEGSISTLTIQRTEQRDSAMYRCASSPGQGAPGANVLTFGAGSRLTVL.

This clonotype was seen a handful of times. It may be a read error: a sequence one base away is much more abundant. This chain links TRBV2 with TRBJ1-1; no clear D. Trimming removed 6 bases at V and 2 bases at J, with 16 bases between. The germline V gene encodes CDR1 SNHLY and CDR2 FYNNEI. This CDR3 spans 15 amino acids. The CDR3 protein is CASRGGVALNTEAFF. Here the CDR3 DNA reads TGTGCCAGCAGGGGTGGGGTCGCTCTAAACACTGAAGCTTTCTTT.

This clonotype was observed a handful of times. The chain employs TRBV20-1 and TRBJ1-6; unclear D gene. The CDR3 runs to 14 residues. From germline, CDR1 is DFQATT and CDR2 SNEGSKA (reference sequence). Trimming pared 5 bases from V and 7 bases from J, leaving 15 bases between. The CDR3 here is CSAEMTNSNSPLHF. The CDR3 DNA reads TGCAGTGCTGAAATGACGAATTCGAATTCACCCCTCCACTTT.

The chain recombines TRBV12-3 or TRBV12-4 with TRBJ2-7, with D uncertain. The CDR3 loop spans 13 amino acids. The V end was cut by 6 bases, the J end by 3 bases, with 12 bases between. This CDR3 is CASRPQMGYEQYF. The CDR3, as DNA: TGTGCCAGCAGACCGCAAATGGGCTACGAGCAGTACTTC.